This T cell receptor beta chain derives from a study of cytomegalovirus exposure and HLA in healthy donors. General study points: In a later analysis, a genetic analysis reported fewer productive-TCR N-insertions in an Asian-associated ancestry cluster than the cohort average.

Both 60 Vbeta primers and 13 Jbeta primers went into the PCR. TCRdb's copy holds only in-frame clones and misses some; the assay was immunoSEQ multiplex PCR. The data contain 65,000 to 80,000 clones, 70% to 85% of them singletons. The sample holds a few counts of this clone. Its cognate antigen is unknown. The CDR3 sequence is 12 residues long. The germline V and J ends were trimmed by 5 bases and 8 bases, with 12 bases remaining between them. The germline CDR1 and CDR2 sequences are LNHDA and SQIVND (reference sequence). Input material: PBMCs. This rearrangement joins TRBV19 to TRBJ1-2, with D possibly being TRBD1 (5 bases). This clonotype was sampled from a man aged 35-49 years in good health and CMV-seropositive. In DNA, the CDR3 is TGTGCCAGTAGTGTCAGGGAAGGCGGCTACACCTTC. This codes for CASSVREGGYTF. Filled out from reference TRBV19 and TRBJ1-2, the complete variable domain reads DGGITQSPKYLFRKEGQNVTLSCEQNLNHDAMYWYRQDPGQGLRLIYYSQIVNDFQKGDIAEGYSVSREKKESFPLTVTSAQKNPTAFYLCASSVREGGYTFGSGTRLTVV.